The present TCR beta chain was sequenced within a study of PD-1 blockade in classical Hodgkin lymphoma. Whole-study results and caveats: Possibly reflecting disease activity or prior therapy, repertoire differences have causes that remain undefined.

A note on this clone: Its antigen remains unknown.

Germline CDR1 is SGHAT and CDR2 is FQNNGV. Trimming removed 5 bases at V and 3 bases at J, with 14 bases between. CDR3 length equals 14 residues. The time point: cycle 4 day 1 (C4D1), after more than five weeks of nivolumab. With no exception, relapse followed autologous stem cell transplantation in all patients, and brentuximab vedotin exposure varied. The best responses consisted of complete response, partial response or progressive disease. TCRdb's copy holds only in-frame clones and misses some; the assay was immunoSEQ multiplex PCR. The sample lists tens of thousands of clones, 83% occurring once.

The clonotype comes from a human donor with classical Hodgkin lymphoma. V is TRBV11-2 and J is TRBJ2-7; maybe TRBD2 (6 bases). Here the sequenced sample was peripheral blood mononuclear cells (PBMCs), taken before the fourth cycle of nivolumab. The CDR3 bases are TGTGCCAGCAGCGCGGGGATTGGTAACTACGAGCAGTACTTC. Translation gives CASSAGIGNYEQYF.